This TCR beta chain was sequenced for a study of monozygotic twins with inflammatory bowel disease. Germline V gene lookup returns CDR1 SEHNR and CDR2 FQNEAQ (reference sequence). The CDR3 runs to 13 residues. Study-wide results and limits: Patient repertoires may carry noise from differing immunosuppressive treatments. Healthy co-twins exceeded IBD patients in TCRbeta diversity as measured by inverse Simpson.

The template switching step added UMIs that contained a 6-nucleotide sample barcode. Both the TCRalpha cDNA and the TCRbeta cDNA were taken through two nested PCRs, lasting around 15 and 10 cycles. TCRdb reprocessed the 5' RACE reads, with one entry per CDR3 protein and no DNA. This table holds 150,000 to 200,000 distinct CDR3 sequences. Note on this clonotype: The antigen is unknown.

The TCR originated in a human donor with ulcerative colitis or Crohn's disease, or a healthy co-twin of an affected twin (not recorded which). This chain uses TRBV7-9 with TRBJ2-7; absent DNA, TCRdb's TRBD1 call cannot be checked. Sequences were obtained from blood. This CDR3 is CASSLGQAGEQYF.